Presented here are 11 T cell receptor beta chains from one specimen sequenced in a study of T cell clonality in common variable immunodeficiency. The repertoire was sequenced with immunoSEQ multiplex PCR; TCRdb's copy has only in-frame clones and lacks some. The sample has approximately 42,000 clones, none seen only once. The sample taken for sequencing was peripheral blood mononuclear cells. These receptors came from a person aged 18 to 75 in good health.

Ten or more counts support this clone. The read is 3 residues too short to cover the CDR3 end, so that end is filled in from the germline J gene. The chain is built from TRBV5-1 and TRBJ1-5; D is unclear. The CDR3 contains 15 residues. The germline V gene has CDR1 SGHRS and CDR2 YFSETQ. V was pared by 1 base and J by 2 bases, with 10 bases between. CDR3 loop: CASSLSLSGNQPQHF. The part of the CDR3 DNA that was read is TGCGCCAGCAGCTTGTCCCTTTCGGGCAATCAGCCC.

This clone was counted ten times or more. An end of the junction does not agree with germline; a read error may underlie this. Read sequence stops 3 residues before the CDR3 end, and the germline J gene provides the missing end. The V call is TRBV4-2, the J call TRBJ1-4; TRBD1 is a possible D gene (6 bases). Germline V gives CDR1 LGHNA, CDR2 YNFKEQ. The CDR3 spans 14 residues. Incomplete CDR3 DNA: TGCGCCAGCAGCCAAGAAGGTACAGGGGAAAAA. Encoded protein: CASSQEGTGEK. The whole CDR3 protein reads CASSQEGTGEKLFF.

This clone was counted ten times or more. Relative to the germline gene, one junction end is altered; a read error may explain this. Read data end 3 residues before the CDR3 end; the end is taken from the germline J gene. The chain recombines TRBV4-2 with TRBJ2-1; D perhaps matches TRBD1 (6 bases). CDR1 LGHNA and CDR2 YNFKEQ come from the germline V gene. This CDR3 region has 13 residues. This CDR3 reads CASSLSQGNEQFF. The DNA read from the CDR3 is TGCGCCAGCAGCCTCTCACAGGGCAATGAG.

This clone was observed at least ten times. The read stops 3 residues short of the end of the CDR3; the missing end is completed from the germline J gene. V and J are TRBV29-1 and TRBJ2-3; 7 bases align to TRBD1. Germline trimming cut 6 bases from V and 5 bases from J; bases unmatched to any gene: 17. The length of the CDR3 is 16 residues. Germline values: CDR1 SQVTM, CDR2 ANQGSEA. CDR3 sequence reads: CSVNYRDSAGGDTQYF. The covered CDR3 bases are TGCAGCGTGAACTACCGGGACAGTGCCGGCGGAGATACG.

This clone was recorded many times. The CDR3 end falls 3 residues outside the read, so it is completed with the germline J gene. V usage is TRBV7-8 and J usage is TRBJ1-1; D is ambiguous. Germline lookup yields CDR1 SGHVS and CDR2 FQNEAQ. The CDR3 runs 14 residues. The V and J ends lost 2 bases and 1 base respectively, with 8 bases between them. The CDR3 spells CASSLTSGNTEAFF. CDR3 bases read: TGTGCCAGCAGCTTAACCTCAGGGAACACTGAA. Full variable domain (remainder filled in from reference TRBV7-8 and TRBJ1-1): GAGVSQSPRYKVAKRGQDVALRCDPISGHVSLFWYQQALGQGPEFLTYFQNEAQLDKSGLPSDRFFAERPEGSVSTLKIQRTQQEDSAVYLCASSLTSGNTEAFFGQGTRLTVV.

As concerns this clone: The CDR3 is cut off 3 residues early in the read; its end comes from the germline J gene. The chain carries TRBV11-3 and TRBJ2-2, with D possibly matching TRBD1 (5 bases). Trimming left V 2 bases short and J 2 bases short, with 6 bases between. Per germline, CDR1 SGHNT and CDR2 YENEEA. The CDR3 contains 14 residues. CDR3 DNA, as far as it was read: TGTGCCAGCAGCTTACAGGGAAACACCGGGGAG. Translating it yields CASSLQGNTGE. The CDR3 reads in full as CASSLQGNTGELFF.

This clone appeared many times. The read falls 3 residues short of the CDR3 end, and the missing part is taken from the germline J gene. This sequence joins TRBV5-1 and TRBJ2-1; 8 bases match TRBD1. In germline, CDR1 is SGHRS, CDR2 YFSETQ. The CDR3 has 16 residues. With 3 bases clipped from V and 8 bases from J, the junction kept 13 bases outside the gene matches. The DNA read from the CDR3 is TGCGCCAGCAGCTGGGTAGGGCAGGGGGCTCCAGATGAG. It specifies CASSWVGQGAPDE. From start to end, the CDR3 is CASSWVGQGAPDEQFF.

Ten or more counts support this clone. The read stops 3 residues short of the end of the CDR3; the missing end is completed from the germline J gene. The gene calls are TRBV6-1 and TRBJ1-6; D is ambiguous. Germline V gene lookup returns CDR1 MNHNS and CDR2 SASEGT. V lost 2 bases, J lost 3 bases, and 14 bases lay in between. This CDR3 region has 17 residues. CDR3 protein: CASSEQFGQSYNSPLHF. CDR3 DNA, as far as it was read: TGTGCCAGCAGTGAACAATTTGGGCAGAGCTATAATTCACCC.

Ten or more counts support this clone. The CDR3 here is CASSATGEGNSPLHF. Incomplete CDR3 DNA: TGTGCCAGCTCAGCCACAGGGGAGGGAAATTCACCC. V usage is TRBV18 and J usage is TRBJ1-6, with TRBD1 matching 7 bases. The missing CDR3 end, 3 residues past where the read stops, is filled in from the germline J gene. Germline lookup yields CDR1 KGHSH and CDR2 LQKENI. Unmatched junction bases numbered 8, after V lost 5 bases and J lost 7 bases. This CDR3 is 15 amino acids long.

The sample holds many counts of this clone. The read finishes 3 residues shy of the CDR3 end, and the germline J gene is used to complete it. J is TRBJ2-5 and V is TRBV2; possibly TRBD2 for D (6 bases). Trimming shortened V by 10 bases and J by 2 bases, and 23 bases separated the two germline ends. CDR1 is SNHLY, CDR2 FYNNEI, per germline. CDR3 length equals 16 residues. CDR3 DNA (partial): TGTGCCACCTCCAAGAGCCCCGGACTATCGCAAGAGACC. Translating gives CATSKSPGLSQET. The full CDR3 sequence reads CATSKSPGLSQETQYF.

This clone was counted at least ten times. The CDR3 goes on 3 residues after the read ends, and that part is filled in from the germline J gene. J is TRBJ2-7 and V is TRBV6-2 or TRBV6-3, with 10 positions matching TRBD2. The CDR3 has 15 amino acids. Germline-derived CDR1 and CDR2 are MNHEY and SVGEGT. V trimming: 6 bases; J trimming: 4 bases; junction bases outside the gene matches: 9. The CDR3 here is CASRWPGLASYEQYF. CDR3 DNA, as far as it was read: TGTGCCAGCAGATGGCCGGGACTAGCGTCGTACGAG.